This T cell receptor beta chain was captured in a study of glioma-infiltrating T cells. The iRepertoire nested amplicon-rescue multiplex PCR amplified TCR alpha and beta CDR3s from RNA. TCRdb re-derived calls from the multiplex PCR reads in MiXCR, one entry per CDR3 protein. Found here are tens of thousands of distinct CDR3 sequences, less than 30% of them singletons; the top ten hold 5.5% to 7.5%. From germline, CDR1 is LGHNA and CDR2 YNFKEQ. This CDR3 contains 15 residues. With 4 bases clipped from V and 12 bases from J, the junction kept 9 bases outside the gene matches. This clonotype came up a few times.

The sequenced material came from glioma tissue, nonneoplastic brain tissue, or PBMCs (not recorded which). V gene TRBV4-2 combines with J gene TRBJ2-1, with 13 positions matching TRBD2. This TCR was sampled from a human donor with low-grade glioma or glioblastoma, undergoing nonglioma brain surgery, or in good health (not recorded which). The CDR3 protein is CASSPGTSGIVVQFF. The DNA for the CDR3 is TGTGCCAGCAGCCCCGGGACTAGCGGGATCGTAGTGCAGTTCTTC.